Presented here are 18 T cell receptor beta chains from one specimen sequenced in a study of control samples from healthy donors and cancer patients. Profiled with immunoSEQ multiplex PCR; TCRdb holds only in-frame clones, not every one. The table shows approximately 2,800 clones, with 94% occurring only once. Sequenced input: PBMCs. Every receptor here comes from a man aged 65-85 years with lung cancer.

V usage is TRBV5-1 and J usage is TRBJ1-4; D not certain. The CDR3 extends over 13 amino acids. V was trimmed by 4 bases and J by 3 bases, leaving 7 bases between them. Germline CDR1 is SGHRS and CDR2 is YFSETQ. For the CDR3, the DNA is TGCGCCAGCAGCCCGGAATCTAATGAAAAACTGTTTTTT. Its translation is CASSPESNEKLFF.

This chain uses TRBV4-1 with TRBJ2-7, with a tentative D call TRBD1 (7 bases). This CDR3 contains 16 residues. From germline, CDR1 is MGHRA and CDR2 YSYEKL. Trimming shortened V by 1 base and J by 0 bases, and 13 bases separated the two germline ends. CDR3 coding DNA: TGCGCCAGCAGCCAAGGCCAGGGGGGCGTCTCCTACGAGCAGTACTTC. Amino acids: CASSQGQGGVSYEQYF.

The CDR3 bases are TGTGCCAGCAGTGAATTGACGGTGGGAGATACGCAGTATTTT. Its translation: CASSELTVGDTQYF. The chain joins TRBV2 to TRBJ2-3, with D uncertain. The V gene's germline CDR1 is SNHLY and CDR2 FYNNEI. Trimming stripped 2 bases from V and 5 bases from J, with 11 bases between. This CDR3 comprises 14 residues.

This chain joins TRBV7-9 and TRBJ1-1, with a tentative D call TRBD1 (5 bases). V was clipped by 5 bases and J by 10 bases, with 17 bases between them. This CDR3 region has 13 residues. CDR1 is SEHNR and CDR2 is FQNEAQ in the germline V gene (reference sequence). The CDR3 DNA sequence: TGTGCCAGCAGCGCCGGGACCCAAAGAGGAGCTTTCTTT. Translating it yields CASSAGTQRGAFF.

The chain links TRBV19 to TRBJ2-4; D unclear. The CDR3 loop spans 14 amino acids. Germline V gene data show CDR1 as LNHDA and CDR2 as SQIVND (reference sequence). Trimming took 3 bases from V and 1 from J, leaving 7 bases between them. The CDR3 sequence: CASSIAAAKNIQYF. For the CDR3, the DNA is TGTGCCAGTAGTATTGCAGCGGCCAAAAACATTCAGTACTTC.

The CDR3 sequence is CASTFDGGGTGELFF. In DNA form, the CDR3 reads TGTGCCAGCACCTTTGACGGGGGAGGCACCGGGGAGCTGTTTTTT. J is TRBJ2-2 and V is TRBV7-6; D might be TRBD2 (6 bases). Trimming took 7 bases from V and 4 from J, leaving 16 bases between them. Per germline, CDR1 SGHVS and CDR2 FNYEAQ. The CDR3 has 15 amino acids.

The gene calls are TRBV4-2 and TRBJ2-3, with 8 bases that match TRBD2. Trimming took 0 bases from V and 5 from J; bases not matched to a gene: 7. The CDR3 is 16 amino acids. The germline CDR1 and CDR2 sequences are LGHNA and YNFKEQ. In DNA, the CDR3 is TGTGCCAGCAGCCAAGAGGGAGCGGGGGCGAAAGATACGCAGTATTTT. Protein: CASSQEGAGAKDTQYF.

The CDR3 nucleotides are TGTGCCAGCAGCTGGGGATGGCAGGGTTCCGGGGAGCTGTTTTTT. This translates into CASSWGWQGSGELFF. The chain has TRBV11-1 and TRBJ2-2, with D tentatively TRBD1 (5 bases). Germline values: CDR1 SGHAT, CDR2 FQDESV (reference sequence). V lost 4 bases, J lost 6 bases, and 15 bases lay in between. This CDR3 has 15 residues.

The genes are TRBV6-6 and TRBJ1-1; D perhaps matches TRBD1 (5 bases). The V end lost 1 base, the J end lost 1 base, and 13 bases lay between the germline ends. CDR3 size: 16 residues. CDR1 is MNHNY and CDR2 is SVGAGI in the germline V gene (reference sequence). The CDR3 DNA follows: TGTGCCAGCAGTTACTTAAGGGGACGAGAGAACACTGAAGCTTTCTTT. This translates into CASSYLRGRENTEAFF.

V usage is TRBV7-9 and J usage is TRBJ2-1, with a tentative D call TRBD2 (6 bases). V lost 0 bases to trimming and J lost 3 bases, with 9 bases between them. CDR1 SEHNR and CDR2 FQNEAQ come from the germline V gene (reference sequence). The CDR3 has 15 residues. The CDR3 here is CASSLAGRDYNEQFF. In nucleotides, the CDR3 is TGTGCCAGCAGCTTAGCGGGGCGGGACTACAATGAGCAGTTCTTC.

The CDR3 coding sequence is TGTGCCAGCAGTCTAAACAGGGCCTGCACCTTC. It encodes CASSLNRACTF. The rearrangement links TRBV12-3 or TRBV12-4 to TRBJ1-2; perhaps TRBD1 as D (6 bases). The CDR3 extends over 11 amino acids. Trimming took off 5 bases at V and 13 bases at J, with 14 bases between the two ends.

The gene calls are TRBV18 and TRBJ1-1; D perhaps matches TRBD1 (5 bases). Germline V lookup: CDR1 KGHSH, CDR2 LQKENI. Trimming removed 6 bases at V and 3 bases at J, with 20 bases between. CDR3 size: 16 residues. The chain's CDR3 is CASSPWGREADTEAFF. Written as DNA, the CDR3 is TGTGCCAGCTCCCCTTGGGGCAGGGAGGCGGACACTGAAGCTTTCTTT.

The J gene is TRBJ2-1, the V gene TRBV6-4; TRBD1 matches 9 bases. The CDR3 runs 15 residues. J gave up 6 bases and V 4 bases, and 7 bases lay outside the gene matches. Germline CDR1 is MRHNA and CDR2 is SNTAGT. CDR3 region: CASSAEGQGGNEQFF. The DNA of the CDR3 is TGTGCCAGCAGTGCCGAGGGACAGGGAGGCAATGAGCAGTTCTTC.

The rearrangement uses TRBV14 and TRBJ2-5, with D unclear. Germline-derived CDR1 and CDR2 are SGHDN and FVKESK. V lost 3 bases and J lost 5, with 10 bases in between. This CDR3 is 13 amino acids long. The CDR3 reads CASSQQGPETQYF. CDR3 in DNA: TGTGCCAGCAGCCAGCAAGGGCCGGAGACCCAGTACTTC.

V and J are TRBV7-2 and TRBJ2-3; D is ambiguous. CDR3 length: 11 residues. Trimming took 3 bases from V and 9 from J, leaving 7 bases between them. Per the germline V gene, CDR1 is SGHTA and CDR2 is FQGNSA. The CDR3 nucleotides read TGTGCCAGCAGCTTGGGCCAAACGCAGTATTTT. Encoded protein: CASSLGQTQYF.

Notes on this clone: The germline gene is not matched at one end of the junction; a read error may be the cause. The gene calls are TRBV7-9 and TRBJ1-1, with 7 bases lining up with TRBD1. This CDR3 contains 10 residues. CDR1 is SEHNR, CDR2 FQNEAQ, per germline (reference sequence). CDR3 coding DNA: TGTGCTAGCAGGGGGGAAGAAGCTTTCTTT. Protein: CASRGEEAFF.

The chain carries TRBV27 and TRBJ1-1, with TRBD1 matching over 7 bases. V lost 8 bases, J lost 3 bases, and 12 bases stayed unmatched. Germline CDR1 and CDR2: MNHEY and SMNVEV (reference sequence). The CDR3 extends over 15 amino acids. CDR3 in DNA: TGTGCCAGCGGTTCCCTCGGGCAGGGGGACACTGAAGCTTTCTTT. This codes for CASGSLGQGDTEAFF.

This clone was seen a handful of times. The chain employs TRBV30 and TRBJ2-7; 7 nucleotides line up with TRBD1. CDR1 is GTSNPN and CDR2 is SVGIG in the germline V gene (reference sequence). Trimming took 0 bases from V and 5 from J; bases not matched to a gene: 7. The CDR3 is 14 residues long. CDR3 bases: TGTGCCTGGAGTGTGACAGGGATAAACCACGAGCAGTACTTC. Amino acid sequence: CAWSVTGINHEQYF.